Each of the 19 T cell receptor beta chains below was sequenced from the same sample in a study of T-cell memory formation after mild COVID-19. Each CDR3 protein gets one entry after TCRdb re-called the 5' RACE reads with MiXCR. The table shows roughly 120,000 distinct CDR3 sequences, with roughly 15% occurring only once. Material for sequencing was PBMCs or a T cell subset sorted from them (not recorded which). The receptors come from an adult woman who had mild COVID-19 (a few samples of this study predate the infection). Cell type and time point are not known.

This clonotype appeared a few times. CDR3 sequence: CASSRPGQEYNEQFF. In DNA, the CDR3 is TGTGCCAGCAGCCGGCCGGGACAGGAGTACAATGAGCAGTTCTTC. This sequence joins TRBV6-5 and TRBJ2-1; 8 bases map to TRBD1. Germline V lookup: CDR1 MNHEY, CDR2 SVGAGI. CDR3 length: 15 amino acids. J gave up 4 bases and V 6 bases, and 8 bases lay outside the gene matches.

The V gene is TRBV28, the J gene TRBJ2-2; 7 nucleotides line up with TRBD1. V shed 5 bases, J shed 2 bases, and the junction held 5 bases outside the gene matches. In germline, CDR1 is MDHEN, CDR2 SYDVKM. CDR3 size: 15 residues. CDR3 sequence reads: CASSGRTGNTGELFF. The CDR3 DNA reads TGTGCCAGCAGTGGTAGGACAGGCAACACCGGGGAGCTGTTTTTT. The full variable domain, in which reference TRBV28 and TRBJ2-2 provide the parts outside the CDR3, is DVKVTQSSRYLVKRTGEKVFLECVQDMDHENMFWYRQDPGLGLRLIYFSYDVKMKEKGDIPEGYSVSREKKERFSLILESASTNQTSMYLCASSGRTGNTGELFFGEGSRLTVL.

The chain joins TRBV9 to TRBJ2-1, with TRBD2 matching 10 bases. Per the germline V gene, CDR1 is SGDLS and CDR2 is YYNGEE. V lost 2 bases and J lost 7; bases outside the gene matches: 9. CDR3 length: 16 residues. CDR3 DNA: TGTGCCAGCAGCGTCGGGGGGCTAGCGGGAGTGAATGAGCAGTTCTTC. Its protein is CASSVGGLAGVNEQFF.

This clonotype was detected a few times. This chain connects TRBV4-3 to TRBJ2-1; D is unclear. The germline V gene encodes CDR1 LGHNA and CDR2 YSLEER. V was pared by 0 bases and J by 1 base, with 4 bases between. The CDR3 is 14 residues long. The CDR3 sequence: CASSQDASYNEQFF. DNA for the CDR3: TGCGCCAGCAGCCAAGACGCATCCTACAATGAGCAGTTCTTC.

The rearrangement links TRBV7-3 to TRBJ2-2; 9 bases line up with TRBD2. The trim removed 3 bases at V and 4 bases at J, leaving 3 bases unmatched. The CDR3 consists of 15 residues. Germline V gene data show CDR1 as SGHTA and CDR2 as FQGTGA. CDR3 amino acids: CASSFAGGGTGELFF. In nucleotides, the CDR3 is TGTGCCAGCAGCTTCGCGGGAGGGGGCACCGGGGAGCTGTTTTTT.

The chain employs TRBV6-2 or TRBV6-3 and TRBJ1-2, with a tentative D call TRBD1 (6 bases). V lost 6 bases and J 8 bases, leaving 10 bases between the germline ends. This CDR3 comprises 11 residues. Germline CDR1 MNHEY, CDR2 SVGEGT. The CDR3 protein is CASSQGSGYTF. The CDR3 DNA is TGTGCCAGCAGCCAGGGGAGCGGCTACACCTTC.

At least ten counts were recorded for this clonotype. The chain has TRBV2 and TRBJ2-3; possibly TRBD1 for D (5 bases). V dropped 4 bases and J dropped 2 bases, with 13 bases sitting between them. Germline CDR1 SNHLY, CDR2 FYNNEI. The CDR3 consists of 15 residues. This CDR3 is CASSGTPWNTDTQYF. The CDR3 DNA reads as TGTGCCAGCAGTGGGACACCCTGGAACACAGATACGCAGTATTTT.

The chain uses TRBV5-4 and TRBJ2-7; 7 bases agree with TRBD2. V shed 1 base, J shed 2 bases, and the junction held 6 bases outside the gene matches. This CDR3 is built from 15 residues. Germline lookup yields CDR1 SGHNT and CDR2 YYREEE (reference sequence). The DNA for the CDR3 is TGTGCCAGCAGCTTGCGGGGAGGGGTCGCCTACGAGCAGTACTTC. It encodes CASSLRGGVAYEQYF. Together with reference TRBV5-4 and TRBJ2-7, the CDR3 gives the full variable domain: ETGVTQSPTHLIKTRGQQVTLRCSSQSGHNTVSWYQQALGQGPQFIFQYYREEENGRGNFPPRFSGLQFPNYSSELNVNALELDDSALYLCASSLRGGVAYEQYFGPGTRLTVT.

The chain joins TRBV11-3 to TRBJ2-7; 7 bases are a match to TRBD1. The length of the CDR3 is 14 residues. The V gene's germline CDR1 is SGHNT and CDR2 YENEEA. The V and J ends lost 4 bases and 2 bases, in that order; junction bases with no gene match: 5. CDR3 amino acids: CASSSDRTTYEQYF. The DNA of the CDR3 is TGTGCCAGCAGCTCGGACAGGACCACCTACGAGCAGTACTTC.

V usage is TRBV12-3 or TRBV12-4 and J usage is TRBJ2-5; D remains unclear. This CDR3 comprises 12 residues. The germline V and J ends were trimmed by 4 bases and 7 bases, with 10 bases remaining between them. The CDR3 nucleotides are TGTGCCAGCAGTTATGTTGATGGGACCCAGTACTTC. Residues: CASSYVDGTQYF.

This clonotype appeared a few times. The chain carries TRBV24-1 and TRBJ2-3; 7 bases agree with TRBD2. Losses at the gene ends were 10 bases for V and 0 bases for J; bases not matched to a gene: 9. The CDR3 covers 15 residues. Germline V gene data show CDR1 as KGHDR and CDR2 as SFDVKD. This chain's CDR3 is CATSAGWTSTDTQYF. DNA for the CDR3: TGTGCCACTTCAGCGGGATGGACTAGCACAGATACGCAGTATTTT.

CDR3 DNA sequence: TGTGCCAGCAGTTCCCTAGCGGGTCGTACCTACAATGAGCAGTTCTTC. Translation gives CASSSLAGRTYNEQFF. The chain links TRBV6-5 to TRBJ2-1; 8 nucleotides align to TRBD2. J was trimmed by 2 bases and V by 4 bases; bases with no gene match: 7. This CDR3 has 16 residues. The V gene's germline CDR1 is MNHEY and CDR2 SVGAGI.

The J gene is TRBJ2-7, the V gene TRBV9; no definite D call. The V end lost 0 bases, the J end lost 0 bases, and 13 bases lay between the germline ends. The CDR3 covers 16 residues. Germline V CDR1 and CDR2: SGDLS, YYNGEE. Here the CDR3 DNA reads TGTGCCAGCAGCGTAGATGGCAATGGAGTCTCCTACGAGCAGTACTTC. It codes for CASSVDGNGVSYEQYF.

The chain employs TRBV4-1 and TRBJ2-7; 10 bases match TRBD1. The CDR3 is 15 residues long. CDR1 and CDR2 from the germline V gene are MGHRA and YSYEKL. V was pared by 4 bases and J by 1 base, with 4 bases of the junction left unmatched. This chain's CDR3 is CASSLGGQGSYEQYF. CDR3 nucleotide sequence: TGCGCCAGCAGCCTGGGGGGACAGGGGTCCTACGAGCAGTACTTC.

This clonotype was seen only a few times. The rearrangement links TRBV20-1 to TRBJ1-2, with 10 positions matching TRBD1. Germline V gene data show CDR1 as DFQATT and CDR2 as SNEGSKA (reference sequence). With V trimmed by 3 bases and J by 5 bases, 15 bases remained unmatched. This CDR3 is 17 amino acids long. CDR3 sequence reads: CSASSRTGGKKLYGYTF. The CDR3 bases are TGCAGTGCTAGCTCACGGACAGGGGGGAAGAAGCTTTATGGCTACACCTTC.

This clonotype has a count of ten or more. The rearrangement uses TRBV10-3 and TRBJ2-7, with D hard to call. CDR3 length: 11 amino acids. The V gene's germline CDR1 is ENHRY and CDR2 SYGVKD. Trimming left V 3 bases short and J 5 bases short, with 5 bases between. The CDR3 sequence: CAISERDEQYF. The CDR3 bases are TGTGCCATCAGTGAAAGGGACGAGCAGTACTTC.

This sequence joins TRBV29-1 and TRBJ2-3; D is undetermined. The CDR3 is 13 residues long. CDR1 is SQVTM, CDR2 ANQGSEA, per germline. V was cut by 2 bases and J by 0 bases, with 6 bases left in between. The CDR3 bases are TGCAGCGTTGAACAGGTCAGCACAGATACGCAGTATTTT. Its protein product is CSVEQVSTDTQYF.

The V gene is TRBV9, the J gene TRBJ2-1; the match to TRBD1 covers 8 bases. Looked up from germline, CDR1 is SGDLS and CDR2 is YYNGEE. With 0 bases clipped from V and 4 bases from J, the junction kept 12 bases outside the gene matches. The CDR3 is made up of 18 amino acids. This CDR3 reads CASSVGAVGGTGYNEQFF. CDR3 nucleotides: TGTGCCAGCAGCGTAGGGGCGGTGGGCGGGACAGGATACAATGAGCAGTTCTTC. The whole variable domain, filled in from reference TRBV9 and TRBJ2-1, reads DSGVTQTPKHLITATGQRVTLRCSPRSGDLSVYWYQQSLDQGLQFLIQYYNGEERAKGNILERFSAQQFPDLHSELNLSSLELGDSALYFCASSVGAVGGTGYNEQFFGPGTRLTVL.

This clonotype was recorded at least ten times. The CDR3 DNA sequence: TGTGCCAGCAGCCAAGATCTTGCGGGGGGGGCCCGTGAAGATACGCAGTATTTT. Translating it yields CASSQDLAGGAREDTQYF. The chain links TRBV4-2 to TRBJ2-3, with 9 nucleotides matching TRBD2. The CDR3 extends over 18 amino acids. The germline V gene encodes CDR1 LGHNA and CDR2 YNFKEQ. The V segment lost 0 bases and the J segment 5 bases; nucleotides outside the gene matches: 12.